This T cell receptor beta chain is drawn from a study of metastatic and nonmetastatic thyroid tumors. On the study more broadly: Malignant and benign thyroid patients had repertoires compared in peripheral blood and tumor or nodule tissue.

Notes on the study in general: It was reported that TCR beta diversity was significantly higher in malignant thyroid tumors than benign nodules, in blood and tumor.

Patients underwent thyroid surgery, and none had received any treatment before it. Germline lookup yields CDR1 SGHAT and CDR2 FQNNGV. The V end was cut by 1 base, the J end by 7 bases, with 19 bases between. The CDR3 covers 17 residues. This clone has at least ten counts. Its target is unknown. In the study's own analysis: Across clinicopathological groups, CDR3 differences served as the basis for building a distant-metastasis classifier for papillary thyroid cancer. From the PCR reads, TCRdb re-called clones with MiXCR. TCRdb's processing, not the authors', yielded these V and J calls. The repertoire holds under 75,000 clones, around 20% seen once, with 9.5% to 15% in the top ten.

V and J are TRBV11-2 and TRBJ2-2, with D tentatively TRBD2 (6 bases). This TCR was recovered from a female donor with papillary thyroid cancer or a benign thyroid nodule (not recorded which). Some clones in this sample may be carry-over from other donors' samples. The sample was blood. CDR3 DNA: TGTGCCAGCAGCTTAGGTAGTGTTAGCGGTAAAGTCGGGGAGCTGTTTTTT. Residues: CASSLGSVSGKVGELFF.